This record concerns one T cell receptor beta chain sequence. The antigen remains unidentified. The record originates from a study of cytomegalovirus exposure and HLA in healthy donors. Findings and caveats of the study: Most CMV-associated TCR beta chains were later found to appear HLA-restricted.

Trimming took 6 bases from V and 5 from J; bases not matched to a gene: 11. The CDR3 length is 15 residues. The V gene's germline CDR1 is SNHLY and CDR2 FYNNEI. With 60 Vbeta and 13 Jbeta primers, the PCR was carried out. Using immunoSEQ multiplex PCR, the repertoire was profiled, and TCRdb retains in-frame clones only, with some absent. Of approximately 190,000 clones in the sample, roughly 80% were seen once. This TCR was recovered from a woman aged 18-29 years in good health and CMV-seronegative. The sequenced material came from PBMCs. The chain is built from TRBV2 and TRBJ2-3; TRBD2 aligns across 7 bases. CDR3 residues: CASRSMRGSGDTQYF. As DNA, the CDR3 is TGTGCCAGCAGGAGCATGCGGGGGTCGGGAGATACGCAGTATTTT.